The 27 T cell receptor beta chains listed next were all sequenced from one sample in a study of a mutant IDH1 vaccine in newly diagnosed glioma. Assay: immunoSEQ multiplex PCR; the TCRdb copy retains only in-frame clones and omits some. Among 60,000 or so clones listed, roughly 82% were seen once. What these receptors recognize is not known. Time point noted: week 5, during vaccination. Alongside topical imiquimod, each dose of vaccine comprised 300 ug of mutant IDH1 20-mer peptide. The sample consisted of PBMCs, taken from a glioma patient whose treatment included an IDH1 peptide vaccine. These receptor sequences come from a woman younger than 35 with glioma. Some clones in this sample may be carry-over from other donors' samples.

This sequence joins TRBV5-1 and TRBJ2-5; the D is unclear. Trimming took off 0 bases at V and 5 bases at J, with 8 bases between the two ends. Per germline, CDR1 SGHRS and CDR2 YFSETQ. CDR3 size: 13 residues. The CDR3 DNA is TGCGCCAGCAGCTTGGAGCAGGTCGAGACCCAGTACTTC. Protein product: CASSLEQVETQYF.

V is TRBV6-7 and J is TRBJ1-5; weak D call: TRBD1 (5 bases). TRBV6-7 is reported as an ORF; its role is uncertain. Trimming took off 0 bases at V and 7 bases at J, with 16 bases between the two ends. This CDR3 contains 16 residues. Here the CDR3 DNA reads TGTGCCAGCAGTTACTCGGGCCGGGGGGTCGGACAGCCCCAGCATTTT. Amino acid sequence: CASSYSGRGVGQPQHF.

This chain's CDR3 is CASSLGSGLVGNEQFF. Here the CDR3 DNA reads TGCGCCAGCAGCTTGGGATCGGGACTAGTTGGCAATGAGCAGTTCTTC. The rearrangement links TRBV5-1 to TRBJ2-1; 8 bases are shared with TRBD2. This CDR3 has 16 amino acids. Germline-derived CDR1 and CDR2 are SGHRS and YFSETQ. V lost 0 bases to trimming and J lost 6 bases; unmatched junction nucleotides: 8. Full variable domain (outside the CDR3, taken from reference TRBV5-1 and TRBJ2-1): KAGVTQTPRYLIKTRGQQVTLSCSPISGHRSVSWYQQTPGQGLQFLFEYFSETQRNKGNFPGRFSGRQFSNSRSEMNVSTLELGDSALYLCASSLGSGLVGNEQFFGPGTRLTVL.

The V call is TRBV5-1, the J call TRBJ1-6, with a possible D match to TRBD1 (5 bases). This CDR3 contains 14 residues. From germline, CDR1 is SGHRS and CDR2 YFSETQ. V was pared by 0 bases and J by 7 bases, with 8 bases between. CDR3 DNA: TGCGCCAGCAGCTTGGGACAGCGAAATTCACCCCTCCACTTT. Amino acid sequence: CASSLGQRNSPLHF.

By sample fraction, this clone is medium-sized. This chain uses TRBV4-1 with TRBJ2-3; 7 bases align to TRBD1. Germline-derived CDR1 and CDR2 are MGHRA and YSYEKL. The CDR3 runs 14 residues. V was pared by 3 bases and J by 5 bases, with 5 bases of the junction left unmatched. CDR3 coding DNA: TGCGCCAGCAGCCATACAGGGGCGGGAGATACGCAGTATTTT. Encoded protein: CASSHTGAGDTQYF.

This chain connects TRBV7-9 to TRBJ2-6; tentatively, D is TRBD1 or TRBD2 (6 bases each). The germline V gene has CDR1 SEHNR and CDR2 FQNEAQ (reference sequence). Trimming took off 9 bases at V and 1 base at J, with 22 bases between the two ends. The CDR3 extends over 18 amino acids. This CDR3 is CASPRHTGTSSGANVLTF. The CDR3 DNA reads TGTGCCAGTCCAAGGCACACAGGGACTTCTTCTGGGGCCAACGTCCTGACTTTC.

This clone was seen only once. The V gene is TRBV29-1, the J gene TRBJ1-1; possible D gene TRBD1, 6 bases. The CDR3 loop spans 12 amino acids. Germline loops: CDR1 SQVTM, CDR2 ANQGSEA. Trimming left V 7 bases short and J 1 base short, with 10 bases between. This CDR3 is CSGATGNTEAFF. The CDR3 coding sequence is TGCAGCGGCGCGACAGGGAACACTGAAGCTTTCTTT.

This clone was counted only a few times. The J gene is TRBJ2-5, the V gene TRBV29-1, with a tentative D call TRBD1 (6 bases). V lost 5 bases, J lost 5 bases, and 9 bases lay in between. This CDR3 region has 11 residues. Germline V gene lookup returns CDR1 SQVTM and CDR2 ANQGSEA. The CDR3 loop reads CSVPRGETQYF. CDR3 bases: TGCAGCGTTCCTAGGGGGGAGACCCAGTACTTC.

This chain connects TRBV7-9 to TRBJ1-1, with unresolved D. V gave up 8 bases and J gave up 1 base, with 8 bases separating them. The CDR3 totals 12 residues. Per the germline V gene, CDR1 is SEHNR and CDR2 is FQNEAQ (reference sequence). CDR3 coding DNA: TGTGCCAGCGTCGATACGAACACTGAAGCTTTCTTT. This encodes CASVDTNTEAFF. Filled out from reference TRBV7-9 and TRBJ1-1, the complete variable domain reads DTGVSQNPRHKITKRGQNVTFRCDPISEHNRLYWYRQTLGQGPEFLTYFQNEAQLEKSRLLSDRFSAERPKGSFSTLEIQRTEQGDSAMYLCASVDTNTEAFFGQGTRLTVV.

The chain carries TRBV30 and TRBJ2-7; 7 bases align to TRBD2. Germline V lookup: CDR1 GTSNPN, CDR2 SVGIG (reference sequence). V lost 2 bases and J lost 4; bases outside the gene matches: 5. The CDR3 is 13 amino acids. The CDR3 here is CAWSSGGGYEQYF. The DNA of the CDR3 is TGTGCCTGGAGTTCGGGAGGAGGGTACGAGCAGTACTTC.

This clone was observed once. The chain has TRBV19 and TRBJ1-5; 8 nucleotides match TRBD1. The CDR3 is 16 residues long. Losses at the gene ends were 4 bases for V and 6 bases for J; bases not matched to a gene: 11. CDR1 and CDR2 from the germline V gene are LNHDA and SQIVND (reference sequence). This CDR3 reads CASSTYQGALGQPQHF. CDR3 in DNA: TGTGCCAGTAGTACGTATCAGGGGGCGCTTGGTCAGCCCCAGCATTTT.

The chain recombines TRBV19 with TRBJ1-1; D not certain. The CDR3 sequence is 15 residues long. V lost 5 bases and J 5 bases, leaving 18 bases between the germline ends. CDR1 is LNHDA and CDR2 is SQIVND in the germline V gene (reference sequence). CDR3 nucleotide sequence: TGTGCCAGTAGTGGACCCCCCCCGGGTTGGACTGAAGCTTTCTTT. Its protein product is CASSGPPPGWTEAFF. Full variable domain (missing parts from reference TRBV19 and TRBJ1-1): DGGITQSPKYLFRKEGQNVTLSCEQNLNHDAMYWYRQDPGQGLRLIYYSQIVNDFQKGDIAEGYSVSREKKESFPLTVTSAQKNPTAFYLCASSGPPPGWTEAFFGQGTRLTVV.

V gene TRBV6-5 combines with J gene TRBJ1-1; tentatively, D is TRBD1 (5 bases). V was shortened by 0 bases and J by 7 bases, with 18 bases between the two germline ends. The V gene's germline CDR1 is MNHEY and CDR2 SVGAGI. The CDR3 runs 16 residues. The chain's CDR3 is CASSYSRGGRRGEAFF. The CDR3 DNA reads TGTGCCAGCAGTTACTCGAGAGGAGGGCGGAGGGGTGAAGCTTTCTTT.

The chain has TRBV27 and TRBJ1-5; D ambiguous. V lost 3 bases, J lost 6 bases, and 9 bases lay in between. The CDR3 loop spans 13 amino acids. Germline V gene data show CDR1 as MNHEY and CDR2 as SMNVEV (reference sequence). The CDR3: CASSLGFPQPQHF. The CDR3 bases are TGTGCCAGCAGTTTGGGTTTCCCTCAGCCCCAGCATTTT.

The rearrangement joins TRBV4-2 to TRBJ2-4; 15 positions agree with TRBD2. The CDR3 loop spans 17 amino acids. V lost 3 bases, J lost 9 bases, and 9 bases stayed unmatched. CDR1 and CDR2 (germline): LGHNA, YNFKEQ. The CDR3 nucleotides are TGTGCCAGCAGCCAGGGACTAGCGGGGGGAGTGGGGGGCATTCAGTACTTC. It translates to CASSQGLAGGVGGIQYF.

This sequence joins TRBV27 and TRBJ2-7, with D possibly called TRBD1 or TRBD2 (5 bases each). V lost 3 bases and J lost 7, with 13 bases in between. Germline CDR1 reads MNHEY; CDR2 reads SMNVEV (reference sequence). The CDR3 is made up of 13 amino acids. CDR3 loop: CASSLGPAWEQYF. The DNA of the CDR3 is TGTGCCAGCAGTTTGGGACCGGCCTGGGAGCAGTACTTC.

V usage is TRBV15 and J usage is TRBJ2-5, with TRBD1 matching over 11 bases. Germline assignment: CDR1 LNHNV and CDR2 YYDKDF (reference sequence). The trim removed 3 bases at V and 1 base at J, leaving 1 base unmatched. The CDR3 spans 15 residues. CDR3 sequence (DNA): TGTGCCACCAGCAGGGACAGGGGGCCCCAAGAGACCCAGTACTTC. Encoded protein: CATSRDRGPQETQYF.

The chain is built from TRBV5-4 and TRBJ1-3, with D unclear. V lost 2 bases, J lost 0 bases, and 6 bases lay in between. Per the germline V gene, CDR1 is SGHNT and CDR2 is YYREEE (reference sequence). The CDR3 is 14 residues long. Written as DNA, the CDR3 is TGTGCCAGCAGCTTCCCGGACTCTGGAAACACCATATATTTT. Translation: CASSFPDSGNTIYF.

CDR3 protein: CASSLAGTLAYEQYF. CDR3 nucleotides: TGTGCCAGCAGCTTGGCCGGGACTCTAGCCTACGAGCAGTACTTC. The chain recombines TRBV5-4 with TRBJ2-7, with D maybe TRBD2 (6 bases). V was cut by 0 bases and J by 2 bases, with 12 bases left in between. This CDR3 is built from 15 residues. Germline CDR1 SGHNT, CDR2 YYREEE (reference sequence).

The chain employs TRBV27 and TRBJ1-1; a weak D match, TRBD1 (5 bases). V lost 2 bases and J lost 8, with 15 bases in between. Germline V lookup: CDR1 MNHEY, CDR2 SMNVEV (reference sequence). This CDR3 has 14 residues. The CDR3 sequence is CASSLAGQRQEAFF. CDR3 nucleotide sequence: TGTGCCAGCAGTTTAGCAGGGCAGCGTCAAGAAGCTTTCTTT.

CDR3 sequence: CASSLALGQGDEQYF. CDR3 sequence (DNA): TGTGCCAGCAGCTTAGCCCTAGGACAGGGCGACGAGCAGTACTTC. The chain is built from TRBV7-9 and TRBJ2-7, with 8 bases lining up with TRBD1. There are 15 residues in the CDR3. V gave up 0 bases and J gave up 5 bases; unmatched junction bases: 6. Germline CDR1 and CDR2: SEHNR and FQNEAQ (reference sequence). The entire variable domain, with the rest obtained from reference TRBV7-9 and TRBJ2-7, is as follows: DTGVSQNPRHKITKRGQNVTFRCDPISEHNRLYWYRQTLGQGPEFLTYFQNEAQLEKSRLLSDRFSAERPKGSFSTLEIQRTEQGDSAMYLCASSLALGQGDEQYFGPGTRLTVT.

The V call is TRBV5-4, the J call TRBJ2-7; TRBD2 matches 12 bases. This CDR3 region has 14 residues. The germline V gene has CDR1 SGHNT and CDR2 YYREEE (reference sequence). V trimming: 4 bases; J trimming: 6 bases; junction bases outside the gene matches: 5. CDR3 in amino acids: CASSRTSGISEQYF. The CDR3 region has the DNA TGTGCCAGCAGCCGGACTAGCGGGATAAGCGAGCAGTACTTC.

The table lists this clone with a few counts. The rearrangement uses TRBV15 and TRBJ1-6; a weak D match, TRBD1 (5 bases). Germline CDR1 and CDR2: LNHNV and YYDKDF (reference sequence). Trimming took 1 base from V and 5 from J, leaving 24 bases between them. The CDR3 is made up of 20 amino acids. The CDR3 spells CATSRVGEGPNGADNSPLHF. The CDR3 nucleotides are TGTGCCACCAGCAGAGTGGGGGAGGGCCCCAACGGGGCTGATAATTCACCCCTCCACTTT.

The chain combines TRBV4-1 with TRBJ1-1; TRBD1 might be the D (5 bases). The V gene's germline CDR1 is MGHRA and CDR2 YSYEKL. The ends were cut back, 0 bases at V and 4 bases at J, with 9 bases in the middle. The length of the CDR3 is 14 residues. This CDR3 reads CASSQESGTTEAFF. DNA of the CDR3: TGCGCCAGCAGCCAAGAATCCGGGACCACTGAAGCTTTCTTT.

V usage is TRBV9 and J usage is TRBJ2-1, with 10 positions matching TRBD2. The junction had 6 bases not matched to a gene; V was cut back by 0 bases and J by 9 bases. This CDR3 has 15 amino acids. Per the germline V gene, CDR1 is SGDLS and CDR2 is YYNGEE. CDR3: CASSVASSGSGEQFF. CDR3 DNA: TGTGCCAGCAGCGTAGCATCTAGCGGGAGCGGTGAGCAGTTCTTC.

The gene calls are TRBV7-9 and TRBJ1-1, with 8 bases identical to TRBD1. CDR1 and CDR2 (germline): SEHNR, FQNEAQ (reference sequence). The V segment lost 0 bases and the J segment 0 bases; nucleotides outside the gene matches: 3. The CDR3 is 16 amino acids. CDR3 amino acids: CASSLAPGGLNTEAFF. The CDR3 DNA sequence: TGTGCCAGCAGCTTAGCGCCAGGGGGCTTGAACACTGAAGCTTTCTTT.

V and J are TRBV10-1 and TRBJ1-1; D uncertain. CDR1 WNHNN and CDR2 SYGVQD come from the germline V gene (reference sequence). CDR3 size: 16 residues. The V and J ends lost 2 bases and 4 bases respectively, with 17 bases between them. CDR3 loop: CASSEVLPPAPTEAFF. The CDR3 DNA sequence: TGCGCCAGCAGTGAGGTTCTACCACCCGCCCCCACTGAAGCTTTCTTT.